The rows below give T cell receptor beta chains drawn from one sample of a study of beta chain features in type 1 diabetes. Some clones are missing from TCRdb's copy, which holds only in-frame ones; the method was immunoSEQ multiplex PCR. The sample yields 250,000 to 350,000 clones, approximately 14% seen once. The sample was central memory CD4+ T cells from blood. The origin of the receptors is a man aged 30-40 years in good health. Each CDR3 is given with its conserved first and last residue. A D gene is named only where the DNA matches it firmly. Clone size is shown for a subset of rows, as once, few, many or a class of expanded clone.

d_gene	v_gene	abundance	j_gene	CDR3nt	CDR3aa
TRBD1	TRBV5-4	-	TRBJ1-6	TGTGCCAGCAGCCGGGGACAGGGTCCAACCCTGGGGTATTCACCCCTCCACTTT	CASSRGQGPTLGYSPLHF
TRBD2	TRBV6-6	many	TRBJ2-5	TGTGCCAGCAGCCCCCTTTTGGCGGGAGAAGCAAAGACCCAGTACTTC	CASSPLLAGEAKTQYF
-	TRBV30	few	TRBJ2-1	TGTGCCTGGAGTAGGGACGAATACAATGAGCAGTTCTTC	CAWSRDEYNEQFF
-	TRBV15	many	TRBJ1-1	TGTGCCACCAGCAAGGACACGAACACTGAAGCTTTCTTT	CATSKDTNTEAFF
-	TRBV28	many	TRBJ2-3	TGTGCCAGCAGAACAGGCTCCACAGATACGCAGTATTTT	CASRTGSTDTQYF
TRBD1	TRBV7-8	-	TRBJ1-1	TGTGCCAGCAGCGTCCCGGGACAGGGGGTCGTAGCTTTCTTT	CASSVPGQGVVAFF
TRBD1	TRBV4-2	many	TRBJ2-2	TGTGCCAGCAGCCAAGAGGTCAGGGGGACCGGGGAGCTGTTTTTT	CASSQEVRGTGELFF
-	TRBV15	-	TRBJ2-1	TGTGCCACCAGCAGATCGCTCTCACTAAACAATGAGCAGTTCTTC	CATSRSLSLNNEQFF
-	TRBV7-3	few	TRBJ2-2	TGTGCCAGCAGCCGAGCGACAGGAAAGACCGGGGAGCTGTTTTTT	CASSRATGKTGELFF
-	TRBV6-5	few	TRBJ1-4	TGTGCCACCGAACAGGTTGAAAAACTGTTTTTT	CATEQVEKLFF
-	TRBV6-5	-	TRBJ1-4	TGTGCCAGCAGTTCCCCCGGGCGGGAAAAACTGTTTTTT	CASSSPGREKLFF
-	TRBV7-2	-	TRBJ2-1	TGTGCCAGCAGCCCCGTTCGGGACAATGAGCAGTTCTTC	CASSPVRDNEQFF
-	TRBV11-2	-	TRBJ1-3	TGTGCCAGCAGCTCGACACCCCTTAACTCTGGAAACACCATATATTTT	CASSSTPLNSGNTIYF
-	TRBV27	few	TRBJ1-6	TGTGCCAGCAGTGCCGATAGCTCCTATAATTCACCCCTCCACTTT	CASSADSSYNSPLHF
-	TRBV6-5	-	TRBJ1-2	TGTGCCAGCAGCTTCGACAGCAACTATGGCTACACCTTC	CASSFDSNYGYTF
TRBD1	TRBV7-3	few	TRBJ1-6	TGTGCCAGCAGCTTAGACAGGGGGCTAAATTCACCCCTCCACTTT	CASSLDRGLNSPLHF
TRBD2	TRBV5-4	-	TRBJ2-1	TGTGCCAGCAGCTCCGGGACTAGCGGGAGCGTCAATGAGCAGTTCTTC	CASSSGTSGSVNEQFF
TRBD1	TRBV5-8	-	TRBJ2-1	TGTGCCAGCAGCTCCGGAAACCTCGACAGGGACGAGCAGTTCTTC	CASSSGNLDRDEQFF
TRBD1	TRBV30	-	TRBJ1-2	TGTGCCTGGGTAGGACAGGGCGTCGGCTATGGCTACACCTTC	CAWVGQGVGYGYTF
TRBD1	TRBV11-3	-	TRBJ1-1	TGTGCCAGCAGCTTCAGGGGGGTGATGAACACTGAAGCTTTCTTT	CASSFRGVMNTEAFF
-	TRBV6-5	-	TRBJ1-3	TGTGCCAGCAGCCCCGACGGGGACTCTGGAAACACCATATATTTT	CASSPDGDSGNTIYF
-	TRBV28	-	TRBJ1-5	TGTGCCAGCATCAGGGGCCGGGACAGCAATCAGCCCCAGCATTTT	CASIRGRDSNQPQHF
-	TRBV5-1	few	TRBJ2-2	TGCGCCAGCAGCTTGGGGGTGTTAGACACCGGGGAGCTGTTTTTT	CASSLGVLDTGELFF
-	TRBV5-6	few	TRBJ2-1	TGTGCCAGCAGTGATTTTAAGGACATAGCTAATGAGCAGTTCTTC	CASSDFKDIANEQFF
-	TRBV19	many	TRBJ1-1	TGTGCCAGTCTCTTTGGAGGGGCGGACACTGAAGCTTTCTTT	CASLFGGADTEAFF
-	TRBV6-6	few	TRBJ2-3	TGTGCCAGCAGTCTCCCGACTAACACAGATACGCAGTATTTT	CASSLPTNTDTQYF
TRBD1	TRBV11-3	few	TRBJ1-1	TGTGCCAGCAGCTTAGGACAGGGGGCGCATACTGAAGCTTTCTTT	CASSLGQGAHTEAFF
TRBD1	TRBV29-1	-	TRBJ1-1	TGCAGCGTTGGACAGGGGTTTGAAGCTTTCTTT	CSVGQGFEAFF